The 21 T cell receptor beta chains below all came from one sample that was sequenced in a study of blood T cell repertoires in COVID-19. Using immunoSEQ multiplex PCR, the repertoire was profiled, and TCRdb retains in-frame clones only, with some absent. The sample yields approximately 390,000 clones, roughly 90% seen once. Sequencing used peripheral blood. The receptors stem from a man between 18 and 35 years old with active or convalescent COVID-19.

The rearrangement joins TRBV5-1 to TRBJ2-3, with D maybe TRBD2 (6 bases). CDR1 and CDR2 from the germline V gene are SGHRS and YFSETQ. The germline V and J ends were trimmed by 4 bases and 2 bases, with 14 bases remaining between them. This CDR3 is 15 amino acids long. In nucleotides, the CDR3 is TGCGCCAGCAGCGCCCGGGACTCCTCCACAGATACGCAGTATTTT. It yields the protein CASSARDSSTDTQYF.

This clone came up once. This sequence joins TRBV27 and TRBJ2-6, with a weak D call TRBD1 (5 bases). The V gene lost 3 bases and the J gene lost 0 bases, with 12 bases spanning the gap. Germline V gene lookup returns CDR1 MNHEY and CDR2 SMNVEV (reference sequence). The CDR3 is 17 residues long. The CDR3 is CASSFKGRSSGANVLTF. CDR3 nucleotides: TGTGCCAGCAGTTTCAAGGGGCGCTCCTCTGGGGCCAACGTCCTGACTTTC.

The chain has TRBV9 and TRBJ2-2; tentatively, D is TRBD1 (6 bases). The germline gives CDR1 SGDLS, CDR2 YYNGEE. The CDR3 loop spans 12 amino acids. Trimming took off 3 bases at V and 6 bases at J, with 6 bases between the two ends. The CDR3 loop reads CASSAGAGELFF. As DNA, the CDR3 is TGTGCCAGCAGCGCAGGGGCCGGGGAGCTGTTTTTT.

The rearrangement uses TRBV18 and TRBJ1-6; D possibly corresponds to TRBD1 (6 bases). Germline lookup yields CDR1 KGHSH and CDR2 LQKENI. The CDR3 runs to 15 residues. The V gene lost 2 bases and the J gene lost 7 bases, with 12 bases spanning the gap. The CDR3 here is CASSPNTGNNSPLHF. The CDR3 bases are TGTGCCAGCTCACCAAATACAGGGAACAATTCACCCCTCCACTTT.

This clone was counted once. The chain has TRBV6-2 or TRBV6-3 and TRBJ1-5; D may be TRBD1 (5 bases). CDR1 and CDR2 from the germline V gene are MNHEY and SVGEGT. The CDR3 covers 15 residues. Deletions cut 5 bases from V and 2 bases from J, with 13 bases between. The CDR3 sequence is CASSHTGRGNQPQHF. DNA for the CDR3: TGTGCCAGCAGTCACACAGGTCGTGGCAATCAGCCCCAGCATTTT.

The V and J genes are TRBV7-9 and TRBJ2-1; 9 nucleotides line up with TRBD2. Germline CDR1 is SEHNR and CDR2 is FQNEAQ (reference sequence). This CDR3 comprises 14 residues. V shed 10 bases, J shed 5 bases, and the junction held 9 bases outside the gene matches. DNA for the CDR3: TGTGCCACCGTGGGCGGGACTAGCCACAATGAGCAGTTCTTC. This gives the protein CATVGGTSHNEQFF.

V usage is TRBV6-5 and J usage is TRBJ2-7, with D perhaps TRBD1 (6 bases). The CDR3 totals 16 residues. Germline V gene data show CDR1 as MNHEY and CDR2 as SVGAGI. Trimming cost V 0 bases and J 2 bases, with 14 bases left between them. Here the CDR3 DNA reads TGTGCCAGCAGTTACTCCTACAGGGAAGGGGCCTACGAGCAGTACTTC. This translates into CASSYSYREGAYEQYF.

The gene calls are TRBV19 and TRBJ2-5, with TRBD2 matching over 16 bases. This CDR3 is 17 amino acids long. The ends lost 5 bases at V and 5 bases at J; junction bases unmatched: 8. Germline CDR1 LNHDA, CDR2 SQIVND (reference sequence). For the CDR3, the DNA is TGTGCCAGTAGTTCCGGGACTAGCGGGAGGGCCAAGGAGACCCAGTACTTC. Residues: CASSSGTSGRAKETQYF.

The V gene is TRBV5-4, the J gene TRBJ2-7, with a weak D call TRBD1 (5 bases). The V end lost 0 bases, the J end lost 7 bases, and 11 bases lay between the germline ends. The CDR3 has 13 residues. Germline assignment: CDR1 SGHNT and CDR2 YYREEE (reference sequence). CDR3 loop: CASSLAQGGEQYF. CDR3 coding DNA: TGTGCCAGCAGCTTGGCTCAGGGTGGGGAGCAGTACTTC.

The DNA for the CDR3 is TGCAGCGTGGCGACTAGCCTGGAGACCCAGTACTTC. This codes for CSVATSLETQYF. This chain uses TRBV29-1 with TRBJ2-5; 7 bases are a match to TRBD2. CDR3 length: 12 amino acids. J lost 5 bases, V lost 6 bases, and 6 bases had no gene match. Germline-derived CDR1 and CDR2 are SQVTM and ANQGSEA. Full variable domain (missing parts from reference TRBV29-1 and TRBJ2-5): SAVISQKPSRDICQRGTSLTIQCQVDSQVTMMFWYRQQPGQSLTLIATANQGSEATYESGFVIDKFPISRPNLTFSTLTVSNMSPEDSSIYLCSVATSLETQYFGPGTRLLVL.

The chain recombines TRBV6-6 with TRBJ2-3; D unclear. The V gene lost 7 bases and the J gene lost 2 bases, with 4 bases spanning the gap. This CDR3 region has 11 residues. Germline values: CDR1 MNHNY, CDR2 SVGAGI (reference sequence). The CDR3 loop reads CASTYTDTQYF. DNA of the CDR3: TGTGCCAGCACCTACACAGATACGCAGTATTTT.

The chain links TRBV7-3 to TRBJ2-1; possibly TRBD1 for D (6 bases). The CDR3 spans 15 residues. With 6 bases removed from V and 3 bases from J, the gap between germline ends came to 15 bases. The V gene's germline CDR1 is SGHTA and CDR2 FQGTGA. CDR3 bases: TGTGCCAGCAGTCTATCAGGGGCAAACTACAATGAGCAGTTCTTC. Translating it yields CASSLSGANYNEQFF.

The chain couples TRBV15 to TRBJ2-1, with D perhaps TRBD2 (6 bases). The germline gives CDR1 LNHNV, CDR2 YYDKDF (reference sequence). With 4 bases removed from V and 4 bases from J, the gap between germline ends came to 14 bases. The CDR3 is 15 amino acids. The CDR3 DNA reads TGTGCCACCAGCAACGGGGGTGCGGCATACAATGAGCAGTTCTTC. Translated, it gives CATSNGGAAYNEQFF. The variable domain in full, with the rest retrieved from reference TRBV15 and TRBJ2-1, is DAMVIQNPRYQVTQFGKPVTLSCSQTLNHNVMYWYQQKSSQAPKLLFHYYDKDFNNEADTPDNFQSRRPNTSFCFLDIRSPGLGDTAMYLCATSNGGAAYNEQFFGPGTRLTVL.

The table lists this clone with a count of one. V and J are TRBV6-2 or TRBV6-3 and TRBJ2-1; weak D call: TRBD2 (5 bases). The V gene's germline CDR1 is MNHEY and CDR2 SVGEGT. The V end was cut by 0 bases, the J end by 12 bases, with 9 bases between. CDR3 size: 12 residues. CDR3 sequence: CASSYSLRGQFF. The CDR3 nucleotides read TGTGCCAGCAGTTACTCGCTCCGGGGGCAGTTCTTC.

V and J are TRBV19 and TRBJ1-5; possibly TRBD1 for D (5 bases). Trimming removed 3 bases at V and 9 bases at J, with 18 bases between. The germline V gene encodes CDR1 LNHDA and CDR2 SQIVND (reference sequence). This CDR3 comprises 15 residues. The CDR3 DNA sequence: TGTGCCAGTAGTATTGGGGTCGGGGGTCTTCTGCCCCAGCATTTT. Translation: CASSIGVGGLLPQHF.

The rearrangement joins TRBV5-5 to TRBJ1-2; tentatively, D is TRBD1 (6 bases). Trimming pared 0 bases from V and 4 bases from J, leaving 7 bases between. This CDR3 region has 13 residues. The germline V gene has CDR1 SGHKS and CDR2 YYEKEE (reference sequence). CDR3 residues: CASSLAGVYGYTF. The CDR3 DNA is TGTGCCAGCAGCTTGGCAGGGGTCTATGGCTACACCTTC. Filled out from reference TRBV5-5 and TRBJ1-2, the complete variable domain reads DAGVTQSPTHLIKTRGQQVTLRCSPISGHKSVSWYQQVLGQGPQFIFQYYEKEERGRGNFPDRFSARQFPNYSSELNVNALLLGDSALYLCASSLAGVYGYTFGSGTRLTVV.

The rearrangement uses TRBV7-9 and TRBJ2-7; tentative D call: TRBD2 (5 bases). V was trimmed by 1 base and J by 4 bases, leaving 11 bases between them. This CDR3 is 14 amino acids long. Germline CDR1 reads SEHNR; CDR2 reads FQNEAQ (reference sequence). In DNA, the CDR3 is TGTGCCAGCAGCTTAGGGGGAGACGGGTACGAGCAGTACTTC. Translating it yields CASSLGGDGYEQYF.

The rearrangement links TRBV7-2 to TRBJ1-6; maybe TRBD1 (5 bases). Trimming took 5 bases from V and 7 from J, leaving 18 bases between them. This CDR3 is built from 16 residues. Germline assignment: CDR1 SGHTA and CDR2 FQGNSA. The CDR3 region is CASSRVWGGMNSPLHF. The CDR3 DNA reads TGTGCCAGCAGCCGCGTATGGGGGGGAATGAATTCACCCCTCCACTTT.

The chain recombines TRBV6-2 or TRBV6-3 with TRBJ2-5; 9 bases match TRBD2. This CDR3 has 17 amino acids. Trimming cost V 0 bases and J 0 bases; bases outside gene matches: 5. Germline V gives CDR1 MNHEY, CDR2 SVGEGT. CDR3 DNA: TGTGCCAGCAGTTACTCGATTCAGCGGGAGGACCAAGAGACCCAGTACTTC. Its protein product is CASSYSIQREDQETQYF.

For the CDR3, the DNA is TGTGCCAGCAGCCTATACGATCCGGGACAGGGGGCGACTTCTGGAAACACCATATATTTT. It translates to CASSLYDPGQGATSGNTIYF. This sequence joins TRBV3-1 (or the pseudogene TRBV3-2) and TRBJ1-3; 12 positions agree with TRBD1. Trimming took 4 bases from V and 1 from J; bases not matched to a gene: 14. The CDR3 length is 20 residues. Looked up from germline, CDR1 is LGHDT and CDR2 is YNNKEL (reference sequence).

V usage is TRBV4-3 and J usage is TRBJ2-2, with D possibly being TRBD1 (6 bases). Trimming shortened V by 0 bases and J by 8 bases, and 16 bases separated the two germline ends. The CDR3 consists of 16 residues. Germline CDR1 LGHNA, CDR2 YSLEER. CDR3 in amino acids: CASSQDQGWGRGELFF. The CDR3 coding sequence is TGCGCCAGCAGCCAAGATCAAGGATGGGGGCGAGGGGAGCTGTTTTTT.